This T cell receptor (beta chain) was documented in a study of T cell responses to AZD1222 COVID-19 vaccine. Study-level background: Doses given second, at about 4 or about 12 weeks, were pooled. Study conclusions and caveats: White British donors predominated, females outnumbered males, and clonal diversity was possibly underestimated.

Here immunoSEQ multiplex PCR was the method, and the copy in TCRdb shows in-frame clones only, minus some. The repertoire holds about 120,000 clones, with approximately 90% as singletons. Germline V lookup: CDR1 SGDLS, CDR2 YYNGEE. V gave up 0 bases and J gave up 0 bases, with 7 bases separating them. The CDR3 has 15 amino acids. As for this clone: Its target is not known.

This chain links TRBV9 with TRBJ2-1; no reliable D call. This TCR derives from an adult in good health. Sequenced here: peripheral blood, sampled on day 0 of AZD1222 vaccination. The chain's CDR3 is CASSVEPNSYNEQFF. The CDR3 coding sequence is TGTGCCAGCAGCGTAGAACCGAACTCCTACAATGAGCAGTTCTTC.